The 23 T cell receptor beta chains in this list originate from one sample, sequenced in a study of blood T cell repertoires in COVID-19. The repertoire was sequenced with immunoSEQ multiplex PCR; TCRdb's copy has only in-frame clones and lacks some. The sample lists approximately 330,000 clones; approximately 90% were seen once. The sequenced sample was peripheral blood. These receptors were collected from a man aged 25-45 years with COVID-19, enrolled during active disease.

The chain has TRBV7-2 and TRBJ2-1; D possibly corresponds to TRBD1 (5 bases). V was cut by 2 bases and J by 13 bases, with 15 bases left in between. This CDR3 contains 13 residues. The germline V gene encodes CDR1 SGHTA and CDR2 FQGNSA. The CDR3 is CASSLLGVDKQFF. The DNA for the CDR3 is TGTGCCAGCAGCTTATTAGGGGTCGATAAACAGTTCTTC.

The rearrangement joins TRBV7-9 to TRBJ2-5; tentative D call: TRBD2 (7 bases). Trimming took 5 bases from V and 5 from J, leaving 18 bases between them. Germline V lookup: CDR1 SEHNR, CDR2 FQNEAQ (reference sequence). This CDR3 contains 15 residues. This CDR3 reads CASSKAWGGQETQYF. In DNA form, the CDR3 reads TGTGCCAGCAGCAAAGCGTGGGGGGGGCAGGAGACCCAGTACTTC.

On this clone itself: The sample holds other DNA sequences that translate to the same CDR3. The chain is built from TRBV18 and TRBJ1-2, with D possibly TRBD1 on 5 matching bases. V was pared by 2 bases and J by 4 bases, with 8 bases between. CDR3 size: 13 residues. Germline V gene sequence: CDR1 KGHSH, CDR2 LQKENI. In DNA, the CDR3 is TGTGCCAGCTCACCAACGGGGGGCTATGGCTACACCTTC. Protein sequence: CASSPTGGYGYTF. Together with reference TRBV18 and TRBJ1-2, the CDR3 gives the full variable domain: NAGVMQNPRHLVRRRGQEARLRCSPMKGHSHVYWYRQLPEEGLKFMVYLQKENIIDESGMPKERFSAEFPKEGPSILRIQQVVRGDSAAYFCASSPTGGYGYTFGSGTRLTVV.

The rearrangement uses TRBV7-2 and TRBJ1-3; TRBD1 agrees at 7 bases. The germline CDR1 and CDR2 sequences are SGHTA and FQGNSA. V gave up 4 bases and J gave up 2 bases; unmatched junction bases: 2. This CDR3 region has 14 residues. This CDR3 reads CASSSGTAGNTIYF. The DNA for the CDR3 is TGTGCCAGCAGCTCCGGGACAGCTGGAAACACCATATATTTT. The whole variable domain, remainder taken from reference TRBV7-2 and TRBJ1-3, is GAGVSQSPSNKVTEKGKDVELRCDPISGHTALYWYRQSLGQGLEFLIYFQGNSAPDKSGLPSDRFSAERTGGSVSTLTIQRTQQEDSAVYLCASSSGTAGNTIYFGEGSWLTVV.

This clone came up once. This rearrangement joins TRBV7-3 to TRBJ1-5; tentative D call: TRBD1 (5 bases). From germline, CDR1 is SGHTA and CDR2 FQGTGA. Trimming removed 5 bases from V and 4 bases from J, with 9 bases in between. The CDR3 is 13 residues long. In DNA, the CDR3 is TGTGCCAGCAGCCTTGACAGTAATCAGCCCCAGCATTTT. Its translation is CASSLDSNQPQHF. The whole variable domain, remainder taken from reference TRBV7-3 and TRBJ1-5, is GAGVSQTPSNKVTEKGKYVELRCDPISGHTALYWYRQSLGQGPEFLIYFQGTGAADDSGLPNDRFFAVRPEGSVSTLKIQRTERGDSAVYLCASSLDSNQPQHFGDGTRLSIL.

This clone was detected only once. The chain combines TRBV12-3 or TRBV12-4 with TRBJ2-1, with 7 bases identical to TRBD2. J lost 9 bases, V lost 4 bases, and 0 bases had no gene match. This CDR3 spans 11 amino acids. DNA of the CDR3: TGTGCCAGCAGTTGGGGGGGTGAGCAGTTCTTC. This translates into CASSWGGEQFF.

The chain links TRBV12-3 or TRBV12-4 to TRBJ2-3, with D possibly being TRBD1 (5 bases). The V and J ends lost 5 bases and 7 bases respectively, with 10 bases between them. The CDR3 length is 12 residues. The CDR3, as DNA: TGTGCCAGCAGTCTGGACATATATACGCAGTATTTT. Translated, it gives CASSLDIYTQYF.

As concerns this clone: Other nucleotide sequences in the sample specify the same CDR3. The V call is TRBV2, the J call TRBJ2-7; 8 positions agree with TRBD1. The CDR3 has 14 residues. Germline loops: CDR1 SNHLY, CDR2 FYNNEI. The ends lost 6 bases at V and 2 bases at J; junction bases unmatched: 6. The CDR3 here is CASSPGTGTYEQYF. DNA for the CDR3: TGTGCCAGCAGCCCCGGGACAGGTACCTACGAGCAGTACTTC.

The chain's CDR3 is CASSRGISGANVLTF. As DNA, the CDR3 is TGTGCCAGCAGCCGCGGGATCTCTGGGGCCAACGTCCTGACTTTC. The V and J genes are TRBV7-2 and TRBJ2-6; D possibly corresponds to TRBD2 (6 bases). This CDR3 spans 15 amino acids. CDR1 and CDR2 (germline): SGHTA, FQGNSA. Trimming took 5 bases from V and 0 from J, leaving 8 bases between them.

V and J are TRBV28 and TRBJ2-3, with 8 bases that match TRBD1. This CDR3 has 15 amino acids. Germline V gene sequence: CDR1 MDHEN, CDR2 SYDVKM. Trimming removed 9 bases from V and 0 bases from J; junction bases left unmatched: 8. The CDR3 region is CASFTGGTSTDTQYF. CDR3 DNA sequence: TGTGCCAGTTTCACAGGGGGAACCAGCACAGATACGCAGTATTTT.

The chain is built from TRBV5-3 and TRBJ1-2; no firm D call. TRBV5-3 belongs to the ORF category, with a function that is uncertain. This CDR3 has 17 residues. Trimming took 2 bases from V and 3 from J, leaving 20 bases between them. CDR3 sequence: CARSFLLRPNGDYGYTF. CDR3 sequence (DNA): TGTGCCAGAAGCTTCCTTCTGAGGCCCAACGGGGACTATGGCTACACCTTC.

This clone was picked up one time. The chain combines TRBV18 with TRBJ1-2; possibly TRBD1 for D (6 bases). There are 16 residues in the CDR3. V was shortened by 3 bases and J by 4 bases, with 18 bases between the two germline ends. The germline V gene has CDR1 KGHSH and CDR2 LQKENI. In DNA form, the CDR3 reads TGTGCCAGCTCACCTAACCCGGGACAAAAGTTCTATGGCTACACCTTC. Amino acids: CASSPNPGQKFYGYTF.

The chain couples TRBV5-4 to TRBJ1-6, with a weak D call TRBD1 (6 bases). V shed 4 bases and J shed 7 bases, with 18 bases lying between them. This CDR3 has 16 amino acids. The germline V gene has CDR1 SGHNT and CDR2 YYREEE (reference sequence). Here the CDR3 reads CASSLRGGLWNSPLHF. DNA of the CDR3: TGTGCCAGCAGCCTCCGGGGGGGGCTATGGAATTCACCCCTCCACTTT.

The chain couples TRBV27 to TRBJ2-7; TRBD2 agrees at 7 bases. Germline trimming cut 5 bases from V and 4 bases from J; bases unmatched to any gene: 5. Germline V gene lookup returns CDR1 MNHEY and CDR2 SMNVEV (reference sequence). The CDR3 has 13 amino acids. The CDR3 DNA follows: TGTGCCAGCAGTCACCGGGGACTATACGAGCAGTACTTC. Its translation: CASSHRGLYEQYF.

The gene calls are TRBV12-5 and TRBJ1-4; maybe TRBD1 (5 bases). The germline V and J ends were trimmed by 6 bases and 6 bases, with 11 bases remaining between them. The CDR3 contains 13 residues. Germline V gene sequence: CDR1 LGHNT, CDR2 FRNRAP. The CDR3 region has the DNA TGTGCTAGTGGCTACGGGACTGATGAAAAACTGTTTTTT. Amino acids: CASGYGTDEKLFF.

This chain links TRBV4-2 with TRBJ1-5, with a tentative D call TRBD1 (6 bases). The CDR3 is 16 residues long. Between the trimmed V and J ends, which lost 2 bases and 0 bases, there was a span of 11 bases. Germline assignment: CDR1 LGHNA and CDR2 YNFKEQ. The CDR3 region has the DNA TGTGCCAGCAGCCAATCCCAGGGGTATAGCAATCAGCCCCAGCATTTT. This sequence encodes CASSQSQGYSNQPQHF.

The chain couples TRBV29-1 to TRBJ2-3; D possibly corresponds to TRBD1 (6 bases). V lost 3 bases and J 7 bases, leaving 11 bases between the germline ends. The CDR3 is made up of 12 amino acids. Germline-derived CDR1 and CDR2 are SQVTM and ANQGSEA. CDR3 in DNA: TGCAGCGTTGAGGGGACAAGGAATACGCAGTATTTT. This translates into CSVEGTRNTQYF.

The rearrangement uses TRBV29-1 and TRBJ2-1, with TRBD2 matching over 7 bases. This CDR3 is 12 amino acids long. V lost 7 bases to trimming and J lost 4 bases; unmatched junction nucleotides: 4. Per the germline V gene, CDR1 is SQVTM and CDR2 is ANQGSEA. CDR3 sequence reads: CSGFSGYNEQFF. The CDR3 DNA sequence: TGCAGCGGCTTTAGCGGGTACAATGAGCAGTTCTTC.

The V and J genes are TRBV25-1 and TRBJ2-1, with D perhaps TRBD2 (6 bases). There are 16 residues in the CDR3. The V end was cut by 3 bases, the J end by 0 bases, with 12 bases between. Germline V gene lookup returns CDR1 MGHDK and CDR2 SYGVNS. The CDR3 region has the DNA TGTGCCAGCAGTGATGGGGGGATAGGCTCCTACAATGAGCAGTTCTTC. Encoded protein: CASSDGGIGSYNEQFF.

The CDR3 region has the DNA TGTGCCAGCAGCCGGTTTAGGGGGAGCACAGATACGCAGTATTTT. This codes for CASSRFRGSTDTQYF. The chain combines TRBV7-9 with TRBJ2-3, with D perhaps matching TRBD1 (6 bases). CDR3 length: 15 amino acids. CDR1 and CDR2 from the germline V gene are SEHNR and FQNEAQ (reference sequence). V was cut by 5 bases and J by 0 bases, with 12 bases left in between.

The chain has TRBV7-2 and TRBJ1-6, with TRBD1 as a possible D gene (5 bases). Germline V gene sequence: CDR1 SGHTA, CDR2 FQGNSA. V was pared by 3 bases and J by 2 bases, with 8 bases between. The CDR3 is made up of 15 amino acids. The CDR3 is CASSLGGTYNSPLHF. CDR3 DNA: TGTGCCAGCAGCTTGGGGGGAACCTATAATTCACCCCTCCACTTT.

In nucleotides, the CDR3 is TGTGCCAGCAGTGACTGGCAGGGCCAAGAGACCCAGTACTTC. This gives the protein CASSDWQGQETQYF. The chain couples TRBV25-1 to TRBJ2-5; weak D call: TRBD1 (5 bases). Per germline, CDR1 MGHDK and CDR2 SYGVNS. This CDR3 region has 14 residues. The V gene lost 3 bases and the J gene lost 1 base, with 9 bases spanning the gap.

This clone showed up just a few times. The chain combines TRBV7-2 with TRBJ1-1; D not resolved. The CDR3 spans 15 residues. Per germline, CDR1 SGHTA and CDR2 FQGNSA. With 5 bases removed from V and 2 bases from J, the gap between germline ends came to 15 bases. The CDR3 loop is CASSPFPRGNTEAFF. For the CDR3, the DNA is TGTGCCAGCAGCCCTTTCCCCCGGGGAAACACTGAAGCTTTCTTT.